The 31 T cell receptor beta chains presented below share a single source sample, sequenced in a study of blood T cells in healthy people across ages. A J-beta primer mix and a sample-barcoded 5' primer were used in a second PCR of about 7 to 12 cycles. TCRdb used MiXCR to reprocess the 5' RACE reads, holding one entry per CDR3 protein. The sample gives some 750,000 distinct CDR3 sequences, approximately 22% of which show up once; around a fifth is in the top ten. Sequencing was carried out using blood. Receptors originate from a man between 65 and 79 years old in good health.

The CDR3 is CASSPGLAGRTYQETQYF. DNA for the CDR3: TGTGCCAGCAGCCCGGGACTAGCGGGTAGAACGTACCAAGAGACCCAGTACTTC. The chain uses TRBV5-5 and TRBJ2-5; 12 bases match TRBD2. V trimming: 4 bases; J trimming: 0 bases; junction bases outside the gene matches: 10. The CDR3 extends over 18 amino acids. Germline V gene sequence: CDR1 SGHKS, CDR2 YYEKEE (reference sequence).

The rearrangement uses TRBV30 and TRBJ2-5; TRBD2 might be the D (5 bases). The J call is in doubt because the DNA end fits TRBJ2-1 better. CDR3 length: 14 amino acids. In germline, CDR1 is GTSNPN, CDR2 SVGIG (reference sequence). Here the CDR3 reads CASLVPGSNYEQFF. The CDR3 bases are TGTGCCTCCCTCGTTCCGGGATCCAATTATGAGCAGTTCTTC.

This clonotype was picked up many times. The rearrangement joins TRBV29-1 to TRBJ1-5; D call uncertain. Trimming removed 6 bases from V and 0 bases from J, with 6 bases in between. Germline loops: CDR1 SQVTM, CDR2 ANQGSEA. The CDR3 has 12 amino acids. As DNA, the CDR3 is TGCAGCGTCAAAGATAGCAATCAGCCCCAGCATTTT. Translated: CSVKDSNQPQHF. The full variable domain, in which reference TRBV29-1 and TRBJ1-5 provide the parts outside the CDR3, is SAVISQKPSRDICQRGTSLTIQCQVDSQVTMMFWYRQQPGQSLTLIATANQGSEATYESGFVIDKFPISRPNLTFSTLTVSNMSPEDSSIYLCSVKDSNQPQHFGDGTRLSIL.

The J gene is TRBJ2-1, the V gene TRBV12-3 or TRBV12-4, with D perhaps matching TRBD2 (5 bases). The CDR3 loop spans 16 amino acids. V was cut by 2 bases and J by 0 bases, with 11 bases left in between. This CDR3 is CASSLRRVPSYNEQFF. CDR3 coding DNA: TGTGCCAGCAGTTTAAGGCGGGTCCCCTCCTACAATGAGCAGTTCTTC.

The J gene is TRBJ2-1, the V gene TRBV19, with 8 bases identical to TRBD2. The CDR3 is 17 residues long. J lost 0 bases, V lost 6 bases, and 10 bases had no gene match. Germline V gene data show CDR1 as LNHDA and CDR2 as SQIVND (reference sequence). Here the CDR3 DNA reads TGTGCCAGTAGCCCCGTTCGGACTAGCAACTCCTACAATGAGCAGTTCTTC. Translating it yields CASSPVRTSNSYNEQFF. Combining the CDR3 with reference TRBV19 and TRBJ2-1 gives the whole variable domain DGGITQSPKYLFRKEGQNVTLSCEQNLNHDAMYWYRQDPGQGLRLIYYSQIVNDFQKGDIAEGYSVSREKKESFPLTVTSAQKNPTAFYLCASSPVRTSNSYNEQFFGPGTRLTVL.

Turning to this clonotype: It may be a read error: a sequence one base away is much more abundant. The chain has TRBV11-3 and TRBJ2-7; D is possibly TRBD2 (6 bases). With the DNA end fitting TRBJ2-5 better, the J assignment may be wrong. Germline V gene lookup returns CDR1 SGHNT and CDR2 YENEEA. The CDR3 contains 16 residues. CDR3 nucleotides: TGTGCCAGCAGCCTCGCGGGGCTAGCAGTTAAAGAGACCCAGTACTTC. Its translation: CASSLAGLAVKETQYF.

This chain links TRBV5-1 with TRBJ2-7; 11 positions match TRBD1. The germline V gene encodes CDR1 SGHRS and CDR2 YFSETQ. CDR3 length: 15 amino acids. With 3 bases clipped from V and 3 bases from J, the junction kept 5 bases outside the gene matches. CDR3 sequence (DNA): TGCGCCAGCAGCTACCGGGACAGGGGGTTCTACGAGCAGTACTTC. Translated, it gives CASSYRDRGFYEQYF.

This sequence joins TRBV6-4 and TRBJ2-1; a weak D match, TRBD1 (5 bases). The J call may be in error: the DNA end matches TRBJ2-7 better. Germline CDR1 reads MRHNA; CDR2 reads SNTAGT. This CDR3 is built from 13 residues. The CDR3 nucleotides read TGTGCCAGCAGTCCACTGGCGCAGGGCGAGCAGTACTTC. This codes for CASSPLAQGEQYF.

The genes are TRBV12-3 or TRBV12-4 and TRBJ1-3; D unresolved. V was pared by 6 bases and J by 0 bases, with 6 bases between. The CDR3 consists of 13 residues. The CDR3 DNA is TGTGCCAGCAGACAGCTCTCTGGAAACACCATATATTTT. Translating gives CASRQLSGNTIYF.

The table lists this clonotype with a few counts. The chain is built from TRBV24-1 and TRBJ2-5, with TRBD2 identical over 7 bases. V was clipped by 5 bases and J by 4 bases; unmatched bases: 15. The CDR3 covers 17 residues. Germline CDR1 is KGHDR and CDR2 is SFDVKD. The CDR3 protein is CATSAVAGLPQGETQYF. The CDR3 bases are TGTGCCACCAGTGCCGTTGCGGGACTACCTCAGGGAGAGACCCAGTACTTC.

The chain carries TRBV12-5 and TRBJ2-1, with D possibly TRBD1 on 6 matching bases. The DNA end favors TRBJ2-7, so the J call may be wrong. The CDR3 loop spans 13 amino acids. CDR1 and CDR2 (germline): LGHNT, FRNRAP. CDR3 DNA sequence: TGTGCTAGTCGTCCGGGACATTTAGGCGAGCAGTACTTC. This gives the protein CASRPGHLGEQYF.

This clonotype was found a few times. Here the CDR3 DNA reads TGCAGTGCTAGTGGCCTAGCGGGAGATGAGCAGTTCTTC. Translating gives CSASGLAGDEQFF. The chain combines TRBV20-1 with TRBJ2-1; 10 positions match TRBD2. V shed 3 bases, J shed 8 bases, and the junction held 4 bases outside the gene matches. Germline V gene data show CDR1 as DFQATT and CDR2 as SNEGSKA (reference sequence). CDR3 length equals 13 residues.

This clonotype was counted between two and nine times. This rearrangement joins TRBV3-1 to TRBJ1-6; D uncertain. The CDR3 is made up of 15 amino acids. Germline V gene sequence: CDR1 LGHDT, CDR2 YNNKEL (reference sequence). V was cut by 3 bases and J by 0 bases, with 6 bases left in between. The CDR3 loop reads CASSQQFSYNSPLHF. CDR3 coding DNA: TGTGCCAGCAGCCAGCAGTTCTCCTATAATTCACCCCTCCACTTT.

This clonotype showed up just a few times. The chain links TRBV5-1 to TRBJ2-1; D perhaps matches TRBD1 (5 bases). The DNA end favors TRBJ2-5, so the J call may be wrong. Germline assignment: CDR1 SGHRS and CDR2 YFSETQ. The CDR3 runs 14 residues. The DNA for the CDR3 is TGCGCCAGCAGCTATCAAATGACAGATGAGACCCAGTACTTC. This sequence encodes CASSYQMTDETQYF.

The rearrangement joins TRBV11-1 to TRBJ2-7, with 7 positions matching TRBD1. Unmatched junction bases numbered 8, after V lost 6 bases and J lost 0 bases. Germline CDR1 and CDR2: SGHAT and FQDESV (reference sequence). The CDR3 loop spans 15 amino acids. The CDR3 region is CASSFTGQPSYEQYF. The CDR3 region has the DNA TGTGCCAGCAGTTTCACGGGACAGCCCTCCTACGAGCAGTACTTC.

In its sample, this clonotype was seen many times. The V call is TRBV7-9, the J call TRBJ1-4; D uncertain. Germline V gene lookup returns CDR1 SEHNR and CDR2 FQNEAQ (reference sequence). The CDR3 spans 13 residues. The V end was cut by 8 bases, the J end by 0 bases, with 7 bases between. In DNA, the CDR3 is TGTGCCAGCGGGCCTGCAACTAATGAAAAACTGTTTTTT. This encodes CASGPATNEKLFF.

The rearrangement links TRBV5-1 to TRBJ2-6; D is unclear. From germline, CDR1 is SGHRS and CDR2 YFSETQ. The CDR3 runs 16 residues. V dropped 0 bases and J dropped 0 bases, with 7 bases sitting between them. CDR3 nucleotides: TGCGCCAGCAGCTTGGATAGGGCCTCTGGGGCCAACGTCCTGACTTTC. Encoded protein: CASSLDRASGANVLTF.

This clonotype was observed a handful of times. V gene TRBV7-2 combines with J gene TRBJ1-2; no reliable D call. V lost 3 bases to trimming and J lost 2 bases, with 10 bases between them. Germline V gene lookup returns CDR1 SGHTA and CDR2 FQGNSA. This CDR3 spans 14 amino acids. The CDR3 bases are TGTGCCAGCAGCTTGGATACGGGAAACTATGGCTACACCTTC. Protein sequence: CASSLDTGNYGYTF.

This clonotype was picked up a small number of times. CDR3 sequence: CASSGLAGIGELFF. In DNA, the CDR3 is TGTGCCAGCAGTGGACTAGCGGGTATCGGGGAGCTGTTTTTT. The chain combines TRBV6-2 or TRBV6-3 with TRBJ2-2, with TRBD2 identical over 11 bases. Germline V gene data show CDR1 as MNHEY and CDR2 as SVGEGT. CDR3 length equals 14 residues. V was pared by 5 bases and J by 7 bases, with 3 bases of the junction left unmatched.

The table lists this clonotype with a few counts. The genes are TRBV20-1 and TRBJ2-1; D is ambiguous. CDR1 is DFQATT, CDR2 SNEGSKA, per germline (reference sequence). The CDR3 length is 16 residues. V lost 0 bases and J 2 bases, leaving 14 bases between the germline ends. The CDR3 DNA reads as TGCAGTGCTAGAGAGGGGTGGTTACAGACCTACAATGAGCAGTTCTTC. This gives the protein CSAREGWLQTYNEQFF.

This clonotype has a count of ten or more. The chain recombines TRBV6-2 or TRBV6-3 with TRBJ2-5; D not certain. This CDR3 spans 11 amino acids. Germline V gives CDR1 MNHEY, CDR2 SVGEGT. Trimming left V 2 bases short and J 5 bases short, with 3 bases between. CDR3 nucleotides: TGTGCCAGCAGTTACACGGAGACCCAGTACTTC. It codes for CASSYTETQYF.

This chain's CDR3 is CSVDGYTDTQYF. The CDR3 DNA reads as TGCAGCGTGGACGGATACACAGATACGCAGTATTTT. This rearrangement joins TRBV29-1 to TRBJ2-3; D unclear. The V gene lost 6 bases and the J gene lost 2 bases, with 9 bases spanning the gap. The length of the CDR3 is 12 residues. CDR1 is SQVTM and CDR2 is ANQGSEA in the germline V gene.

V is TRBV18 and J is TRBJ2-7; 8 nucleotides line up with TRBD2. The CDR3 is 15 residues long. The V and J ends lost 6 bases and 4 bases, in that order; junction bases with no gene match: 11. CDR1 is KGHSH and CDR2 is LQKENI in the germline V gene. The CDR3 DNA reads TGTGCCAGCTCCCAAACGGGACTAGGGGTTTACGAGCAGTACTTC. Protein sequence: CASSQTGLGVYEQYF.

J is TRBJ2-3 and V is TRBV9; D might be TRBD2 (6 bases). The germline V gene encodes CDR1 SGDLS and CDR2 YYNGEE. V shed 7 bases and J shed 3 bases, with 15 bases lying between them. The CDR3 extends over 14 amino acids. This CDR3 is CASSRTSRTDTQYF. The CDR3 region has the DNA TGTGCCAGCTCGCGAACTAGCAGGACAGATACGCAGTATTTT.

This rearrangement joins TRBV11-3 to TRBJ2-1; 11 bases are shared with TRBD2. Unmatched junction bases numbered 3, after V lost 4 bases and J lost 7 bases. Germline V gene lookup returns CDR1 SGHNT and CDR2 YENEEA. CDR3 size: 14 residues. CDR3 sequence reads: CASSSGLAVNEQFF. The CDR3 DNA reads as TGTGCCAGCAGCTCGGGACTAGCGGTAAATGAGCAGTTCTTC.

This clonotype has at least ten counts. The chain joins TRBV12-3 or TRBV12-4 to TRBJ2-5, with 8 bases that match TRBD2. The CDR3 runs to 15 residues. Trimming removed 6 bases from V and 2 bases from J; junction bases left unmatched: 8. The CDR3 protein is CASSSRLANQETQYF. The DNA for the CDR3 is TGTGCCAGCAGCTCACGACTAGCGAATCAAGAGACCCAGTACTTC.

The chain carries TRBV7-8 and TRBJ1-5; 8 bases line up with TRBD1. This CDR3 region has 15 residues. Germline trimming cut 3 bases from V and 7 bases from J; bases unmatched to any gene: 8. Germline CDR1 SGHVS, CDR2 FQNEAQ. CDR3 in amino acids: CASSLLTGVGQPQHF. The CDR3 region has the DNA TGTGCCAGCAGCTTGTTGACAGGGGTTGGCCAGCCCCAGCATTTT.

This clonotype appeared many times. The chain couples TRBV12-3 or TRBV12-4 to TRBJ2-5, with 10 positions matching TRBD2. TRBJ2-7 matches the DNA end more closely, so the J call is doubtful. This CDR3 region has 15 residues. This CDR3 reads CASSPLAGASYEQYF. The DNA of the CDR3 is TGTGCCAGCAGCCCTCTAGCGGGGGCCTCCTACGAGCAGTACTTC.

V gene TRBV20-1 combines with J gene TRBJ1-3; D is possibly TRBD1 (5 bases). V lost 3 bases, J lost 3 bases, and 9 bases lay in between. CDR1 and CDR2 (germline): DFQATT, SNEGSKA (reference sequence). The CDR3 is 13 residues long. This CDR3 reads CSASQGGGNTIYF. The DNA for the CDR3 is TGCAGTGCTAGCCAGGGCGGTGGAAACACCATATATTTT.

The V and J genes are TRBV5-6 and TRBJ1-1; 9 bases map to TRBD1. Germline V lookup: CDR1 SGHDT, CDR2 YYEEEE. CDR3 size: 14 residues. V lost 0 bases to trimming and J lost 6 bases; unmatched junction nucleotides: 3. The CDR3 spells CASSLDRGLPEAFF. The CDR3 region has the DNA TGTGCCAGCAGCTTGGACAGGGGGCTTCCTGAAGCTTTCTTT.

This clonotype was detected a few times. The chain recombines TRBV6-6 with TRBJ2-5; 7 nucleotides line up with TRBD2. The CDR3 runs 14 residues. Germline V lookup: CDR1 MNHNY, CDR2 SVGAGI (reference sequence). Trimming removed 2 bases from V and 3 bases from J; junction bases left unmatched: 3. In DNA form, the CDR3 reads TGTGCCAGCAGTTACCGTCGGGGGGAAGAGACCCAGTACTTC. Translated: CASSYRRGEETQYF.